Listed here are 4 T cell receptor beta chains from one sample, sequenced in a study of T cells after yellow fever vaccination. TCRdb passed the 5' RACE reads through MiXCR, listing each CDR3 protein once. The sample shows approximately 450,000 distinct CDR3 sequences, roughly a sixth of them seen only once. Sequenced here: PBMCs, sampled before the yellow fever booster vaccination. Source of these receptors: a man between 18 and 29 years old who received the YFV17D yellow fever vaccine.

This clonotype was counted only a few times. The chain carries TRBV7-9 and TRBJ1-1, with D tentatively TRBD1 (5 bases). This CDR3 region has 12 residues. Trimming removed 8 bases from V and 2 bases from J, with 9 bases in between. The germline V gene encodes CDR1 SEHNR and CDR2 FQNEAQ (reference sequence). The CDR3: CASFGANTEAFF. The CDR3 nucleotides are TGTGCCAGCTTCGGGGCCAACACTGAAGCTTTCTTT.

This clonotype showed up just a few times. CDR3 nucleotide sequence: TGCGCCAGCAGCGCCGCATCCCTATCGCCCCAGCATTTT. Its protein is CASSAASLSPQHF. The V gene is TRBV4-1, the J gene TRBJ1-5; D is unclear. Germline values: CDR1 MGHRA, CDR2 YSYEKL. This CDR3 has 13 residues. V was trimmed by 5 bases and J by 9 bases, leaving 14 bases between them.

V usage is TRBV10-3 and J usage is TRBJ2-3; maybe TRBD1 (6 bases). Germline-derived CDR1 and CDR2 are ENHRY and SYGVKD. The CDR3 length is 15 residues. Between the trimmed V and J ends, which lost 6 bases and 5 bases, there was a span of 18 bases. The CDR3: CAISPGHTSQDTQYF. CDR3 bases: TGTGCCATCAGCCCGGGACATACCTCACAAGATACGCAGTATTTT.

CDR3 nucleotide sequence: TGTGCCAGCAGCTATGGGACAGGGACCGAAGAGACCCAGTACTTC. Its translation: CASSYGTGTEETQYF. V is TRBV7-3 and J is TRBJ2-5, with TRBD1 identical over 9 bases. The J segment lost 3 bases and the V segment lost 4 bases, leaving 6 bases of the junction unmatched. Germline V gene lookup returns CDR1 SGHTA and CDR2 FQGTGA. The CDR3 consists of 15 residues.